Described below is a single TCR beta chain sequence and its context. Its antigen target is currently unknown. There are no base qualities to consult, and no much larger clone falls within one base. The germline V gene specifies SGHTA as CDR1 and FQGNSA as CDR2. The CDR3 starts with the cysteine, ends with the phenylalanine, and has 13 residues. Kept here is only the CDR3 DNA, which spans 39 bases and is read in frame from base 1. At the junction V is shortened by 7 bases and J by 4 bases, with 13 bases in between. In total, roughly 670 healthy bone marrow donors made up the cohort. At the time of sampling, every cohort member was nominally healthy, though immune exposures that went unrecorded were likely present. The donor was CMV seropositive and was included in the group of 289 seropositive cohort members. Each donor provided a peripheral blood sample, and peripheral blood mononuclear cells were used for TCR beta sequencing. Genomic DNA extraction from the blood cell samples was performed with the Qiagen DNeasy Blood Extraction Kit.

This specimen belongs to a study of cytomegalovirus exposure and HLA in healthy donors (dated by TCRdb to the late 2010s). Concerning the study at large: According to an earlier analysis of 587 of the donors, some 170 million T cells yielded 117 million unique TCR beta sequences and approximately 300 Gb of sequence data. An early release that covered about 640 HLA-typed donors contained approximately 300 gigabases of sequencing data and tens of millions of unique TCR sequences. Of the 398 genotyped donors, 70% to 90% were placed in the genetic ancestry cluster associated with self-reported Caucasian donors. The aim of the study was to test whether cataloging public T cell receptors could identify signatures of past pathogen exposure. The T cell repertoires of 666 subjects were profiled by immunosequencing and related to cytomegalovirus serostatus. Besides the first cohort of 500 to 700 subjects, a separate validation cohort made up of roughly 120 different subjects was used. High-throughput TCR immunosequencing, statistical association of individual TCRs with disease status, and machine learning were combined to predict cytomegalovirus infection status. To study patterns of TCR occurrence, a later analysis re-analyzed previously published TCR beta repertoires from just over 650 donors and added high-resolution HLA genotyping. In the later analysis, no new phenotypic data were used to find candidate immune exposures; instead, reliance was placed on TCR beta sequences and their occurrence across donors. In an earlier analysis of a few hundred of the donors, high-throughput TCR beta sequencing was used to judge whether each TCR beta V gene segment behaved as functional or pseudogenic. Alongside the repertoire data, information on donor age, sex, ethnicity and CMV serostatus was compiled. A later genetic analysis used genome-wide SNP genotypes for 398 of the 666 donors, treating that subset as a discovery cohort. All discovery cohort repertoires had been generated using a single sequencing platform. HLA typing included class I and class II loci at four-digit resolution. Typing coverage differed by locus: A, B, C, DRB1 and DQB1 were typed in roughly 629-630 donors, DQA1 in 522, DPA1 in 606, and DPB1 in around 440. Because of strong linkage in the cohort, four to six DR-DQ haplotypes were treated as single units for association and clustering. Among 300 to 450 genotyped donors of the cohort, an average of roughly 240,000 unique TCR beta nucleotide sequences were sequenced per donor, about a sixth of them non-productive. What the authors observed across the whole study: The classifier was reported to diagnose cytomegalovirus status with high specificity and sensitivity in both the original and validation cohorts. Across donors, most TCR sequences were observed very rarely, whereas some public TCRs were present in many individuals. Because counts were too low, seventeen rarely observed V segments, including chromosome 9 orphons, were excluded from the earlier analysis of several hundred of the donors. A further reported finding was that TCR beta sequences accurately predicted the HLA-A and HLA-B alleles for most subjects in the first cohort. In vitro tests confirmed that a few of the cytomegalovirus-associated TCR beta chains recognize cytomegalovirus antigens. It was suggested by the authors that the approach could potentially be generalized to other disease states and immunological phenotypes. A later analysis reported that several top co-occurrence clusters appeared linked to parvovirus B19, influenza, CMV and Epstein-Barr virus. Only TCR beta chains were sequenced in this cohort, and the absence of alpha or paired-chain data limited detectable features. Specific HLA alleles were associated with about 17,000 TCR beta sequences at a false discovery rate of 0.05 in a later analysis. Strong co-occurrence of HLA alleles, especially DR and DQ, made assigning TCR associations to individual alleles difficult. According to a later analysis, TCR association rates differed among HLA loci, with DRB1 alleles showing the most associated TCRs and HLA-C alleles showing the fewest. An association between a missense DCLRE1C variant and V-gene and J-gene trimming of TCR beta chains was found in a later genetic analysis and replicated in an independent cohort. Broadly in line with IMGT annotations, most TCR beta V segments showed up in productive rearrangements about 87% or about 30% of the time in an earlier analysis of several hundred of the donors. According to a later genetic analysis, donors in an Asian-associated ancestry cluster had fewer N-insertions in productive TCRs than the roughly 700-donor mean. CMV serostatus was the only immune exposure information available for the cohort. Linkage disequilibrium might explain the correlated functional status among segregating V segments, but an unknown experimental factor could not be excluded. A cluster of highly shared sequence variants was judged likely to be a technical artifact of the sequencing pipeline. Because HLA typing was missing for some donors at each locus, association tests included only the typed subset. In a later analysis, HLA-associated TCR beta chains were found to be more clonally expanded and to have lower generation probabilities than equally common non-associated chains. Sequencing depth was assumed to be roughly uniform across donors in the presence/absence analyses, though that assumption may not hold. In the study, 150 to 200 TCR beta chains were listed as associated with cytomegalovirus. Most CMV-associated TCR beta chains appeared to be HLA-restricted in a later analysis, and the HLA associations seemed to be driven largely by CMV exposure. Some IMGT-functional V segments, including TRBV6-2 and TRBV6-3, could not be distinguished by the 87-base-pair reads and were therefore excluded.

The library was produced with the immunoSEQ multiplex PCR assay. For the multiplex PCR, a mixture combining 60 forward primers for TCR Vbeta segments and 13 reverse primers for TCR Jbeta segments was used. The CDR3 region of rearranged TCR beta genes was amplified from genomic DNA by a multiplex PCR assay. On the Illumina HiSeq System, the amplified TCR beta libraries were sequenced as 87-base-pair reads. From the authors' description of their analysis: Across the 500 to 700 repertoires, a later analysis counted about 81 million unique TCR beta chains, 9.5 million to 13 million of which were shared by at least two donors. To remove PCR and sequencing errors, raw reads were error-corrected and collapsed into unique sequences using a nearest-neighbor algorithm that merged closely related sequences. Alignment of CDR3 sequences to IMGT reference sequences was used to assign V, D and J gene segments. For a sequence to be retained, at least a six-nucleotide match to both a V gene segment and a J gene segment was required. A rearrangement was called productive if the CDR3 had no stop codons and remained in frame with V and J, and every other rearrangement was called non-productive. Following IMGT convention, CDR3 was defined as the stretch from the second conserved V-encoded cysteine up to the conserved J-encoded phenylalanine. The earlier analysis of a few hundred of the donors excluded any sequence lacking an unambiguous match to a single V gene segment. In an earlier analysis of a few hundred of the donors, V segments were called functional above 56.7% productive rearrangements and were called segregating when the between-donor standard deviation exceeded 5%. A statistical classification framework was built for diagnosing cytomegalovirus status from the catalog of TCR beta chain sequences. V and J gene assignment, in a later analysis, came from comparing TCR nucleotide sequences with IMGT/GENE-DB human TR gene sequences. In a later analysis, CDR3 sequences and most-parsimonious VDJ recombination scenarios were assigned using the TCRdist pipeline. In a later analysis, each TCR beta chain was defined by its CDR3 amino acid sequence together with its V-gene family, and reads without a unique V-gene family were excluded. A later analysis removed several hundred highly shared, low-generation-probability nucleotide sequences to deal with suspected cross-contamination and a sequencing artifact. For each public chain, a later analysis derived a clonal expansion index from normalized ranks of inferred template counts within each repertoire. In a later analysis, generation probabilities were computed with a VDJ recombination model fitted to out-of-frame rearrangements, and the resulting probabilities were checked against IGoR. In a later analysis, TCR-TCR, TCR-HLA and TCR-CMV co-occurrence was scored with hypergeometric tests, and a repertoire-size bias correction was applied to TCR pairs. To estimate false discovery rates, a later analysis permuted the HLA or CMV assignments 20 times. A later analysis grouped co-occurring TCRs with DBSCAN, adding TCRdist sequence similarity when clustering within HLA-allele-positive subsets. Repertoires with fewer than 30,000 or more than 120,000 public chains were left out of co-occurrence clustering, as were a handful of repertoires with anomalous nucleotide sharing. TCRdb limited this immuneACCESS table to in-frame rearrangements with V and J called. A share of clones is missing; checked studies link under half to unresolved V genes, and the rest is unexplained. D and trimming were read from the DNA, whereas the V and J calls and clone size are those reported in that table. The table for this sample lists tens of thousands of clones; less than 75% of them were counted only once. The leading ten clones occupy approximately 20% of the sample.

The V gene is TRBV7-2 and the J gene is TRBJ1-2; the D gene is not confidently resolved. Sample: PBMCs. The source of this sequence is a woman aged 45-65 years in good health and CMV-seropositive. The CDR3 has the sequence CASTTSGGYGYTF. The nucleotide sequence is TGTGCCAGCACCACGAGTGGCGGCTATGGCTACACCTTC.